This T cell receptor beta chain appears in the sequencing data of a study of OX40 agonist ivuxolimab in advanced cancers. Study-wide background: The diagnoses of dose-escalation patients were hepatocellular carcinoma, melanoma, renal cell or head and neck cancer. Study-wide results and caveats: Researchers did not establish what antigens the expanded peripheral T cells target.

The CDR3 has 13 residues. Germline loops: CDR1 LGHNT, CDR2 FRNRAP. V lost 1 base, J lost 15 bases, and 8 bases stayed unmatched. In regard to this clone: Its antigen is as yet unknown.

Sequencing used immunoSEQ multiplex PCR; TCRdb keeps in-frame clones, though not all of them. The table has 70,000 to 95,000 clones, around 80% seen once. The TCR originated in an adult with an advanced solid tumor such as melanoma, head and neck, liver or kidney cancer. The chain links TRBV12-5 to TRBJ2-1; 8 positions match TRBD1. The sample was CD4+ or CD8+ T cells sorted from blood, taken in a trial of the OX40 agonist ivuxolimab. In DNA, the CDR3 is TGTGCTAGTGGTTTGGCCATACAGGGGGTGACGTTCTTC. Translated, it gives CASGLAIQGVTFF.